The source of this T cell receptor beta chain is a study of blood T cell repertoires in COVID-19 (dated by TCRdb to the early 2020s). With respect to the entire study: Samples from collaborators originated in the United States, Italy and Spain and spanned both the acute and convalescent phases of COVID-19. The material from the prospective study consisted of cDNA or gDNA derived from T cells, B-cell-depleted T cells, or PBMCs. Subjects who had been exposed to COVID-19, were actively infected with it, or had recovered from it provided the deeply sampled blood TCRbeta repertoires that made up the dataset. A freely available public database, intended as a resource for researchers studying the immune response to SARS-CoV-2, is where the repertoires were released. The samples were drawn from the first 160 participants of the ongoing ImmuneRACE study and from 1,254 subjects provided by 6 global collaborators. The sample metadata nearly always contained a de-identified subject ID, COVID-19 status, age in years and sex. HLA class I and class II types, where available, came from metadata supplied by the sample provider rather than from assay-based typing.

Including cysteine and phenylalanine, the CDR3 has 17 amino acids. CDR3 DNA is the only sequence kept; it has 51 bases, read in frame from the first base. Germline trimming: 1 base from V, 3 bases from J; junction bases outside gene matches: 8. The germline V gene sets CDR1 to SGHDN and CDR2 to FVKESK. Turning to this clone: Its binding antigen is unknown. No base qualities exist here, and no much larger clone lies one base off it.

The immunoSEQ Assay, a bias-controlled multiplex PCR, was used to amplify TCRbeta CDR3 regions from genomic DNA. In the authors' own workflow: The number of nucleated cells in each sample was estimated by amplification of reference gene primers within the assay. Sequence reads were collapsed and filtered to measure the absolute abundance of every unique TCRbeta CDR3 rearrangement. For each sample, productive Simpson clonality was calculated by taking the square root of Simpson's diversity index across productive rearrangements. The table was pulled from immuneACCESS by TCRdb, which kept in-frame rearrangements only. Such tables lose some clones; where checked, under half of the loss comes from unresolved V genes, and the rest has no known cause. That table supplies the V and J calls and clone size; D and trimming were determined from the DNA. For this sample the table gives 200,000 to 250,000 clones, of which around 84% were detected only once. Roughly 5.3% of the sample is held by the ten biggest clonotypes.

The full study reports these points: Clinical and demographic metadata were provided uncurated, with the amount varying by source and participant.

A second Seattle source provided samples from volunteer blood donors who had recovered from COVID-19. The collaborating institutions used their own protocols to collect whole blood in K2EDTA tubes. For TCRbeta analysis, collaborator samples were shipped as frozen whole blood, as isolated PBMCs, or as DNA extracted from either sample type. Sequences were obtained from peripheral blood. The TCR originated in a woman aged 60-70 years who had recovered from COVID-19. Recombination linked TRBV14 to TRBJ2-3, with 9 central nucleotides matching TRBD2. The CDR3 region: CASSQGRLAAHTDTQYF. The DNA sequence is TGTGCCAGCAGCCAAGGCAGACTAGCGGCCCATACAGATACGCAGTATTTT.